These 29 T cell receptor beta chains were all obtained from the same sample, sequenced in a study of T cells in Graves' hyperthyroidism and ophthalmopathy. The investigators amplified TCR beta CDR3 regions from RNA transcripts. In the first-round RT-PCR of the TCR CDR3, the HTBI primer set was used. A single record per CDR3 protein comes from TCRdb applying MiXCR to the multiplex PCR reads. The data hold more than 500,000 distinct CDR3 sequences, with around 13% observed a single time. Sequenced: blood. The source of these receptors is a middle-aged woman with Graves' hyperthyroidism.

V usage is TRBV5-1 and J usage is TRBJ2-1; no clear D. Trimming took 0 bases from V and 7 from J, leaving 8 bases between them. CDR1 SGHRS and CDR2 YFSETQ come from the germline V gene. The CDR3 has 13 residues. DNA of the CDR3: TGCGCCAGCAGCTTGGCCGTTTCAAATGAGCAGTTCTTC. This encodes CASSLAVSNEQFF.

This clonotype occurred many times. The V and J genes are TRBV11-2 and TRBJ1-1, with D perhaps matching TRBD1 (5 bases). In germline, CDR1 is SGHAT, CDR2 FQNNGV. Deletions cut 0 bases from V and 5 bases from J, with 7 bases between. There are 13 residues in the CDR3. This chain's CDR3 is CASSLDRATEAFF. In nucleotides, the CDR3 is TGTGCCAGCAGCTTAGACAGGGCGACTGAAGCTTTCTTT.

This clonotype came up a few times. The chain carries TRBV10-2 and TRBJ1-6; D not certain. Germline-derived CDR1 and CDR2 are WSHSY and SAAADI. The CDR3 totals 14 residues. The V end was cut by 8 bases, the J end by 6 bases, with 14 bases between. CDR3 protein: CASVDLAVNSPLHF. The CDR3 DNA reads TGCGCCAGCGTGGATTTGGCAGTTAATTCACCCCTCCACTTT.

This clonotype was seen many times. CDR3 protein: CASSDWASPNTEAFF. The CDR3 DNA is TGTGCCAGCAGTGACTGGGCCAGCCCGAACACTGAAGCTTTCTTT. This rearrangement joins TRBV6-1 to TRBJ1-1; D unclear. Per the germline V gene, CDR1 is MNHNS and CDR2 is SASEGT. This CDR3 spans 15 amino acids. Trimming took off 3 bases at V and 1 base at J, with 12 bases between the two ends.

Many counts were recorded for this clonotype. The chain carries TRBV27 and TRBJ2-3; 7 bases are a match to TRBD2. Germline V gene lookup returns CDR1 MNHEY and CDR2 SMNVEV (reference sequence). There are 16 residues in the CDR3. The V segment lost 5 bases and the J segment 1 base; nucleotides outside the gene matches: 9. In DNA form, the CDR3 reads TGTGCCAGCAGTCGGTTATCTAGCGGTCGCACAGATACGCAGTATTTT. Amino acid sequence: CASSRLSSGRTDTQYF.

The chain links TRBV7-8 to TRBJ1-6; tentatively, D is TRBD1 (6 bases). Per the germline V gene, CDR1 is SGHVS and CDR2 is FQNEAQ. Trimming pared 5 bases from V and 8 bases from J, leaving 16 bases between. The CDR3 covers 15 residues. The CDR3 nucleotides are TGTGCCAGCAGCCTAGGGGGGGGGCGGGATTCACCCCTCCACTTT. Translation: CASSLGGGRDSPLHF.

This clonotype occurred many times. The chain is built from TRBV12-3 or TRBV12-4 and TRBJ2-3; 7 bases match TRBD2. The CDR3 spans 14 residues. Trimming took 6 bases from V and 3 from J; bases not matched to a gene: 6. CDR3 residues: CASSRGSRTDTQYF. Written as DNA, the CDR3 is TGTGCCAGCAGCCGCGGGAGTAGGACAGATACGCAGTATTTT.

This clonotype was counted many times. V usage is TRBV28 and J usage is TRBJ1-6; D is perhaps TRBD1 (6 bases). The germline V gene encodes CDR1 MDHEN and CDR2 SYDVKM. This CDR3 has 15 amino acids. V shed 5 bases and J shed 9 bases, with 17 bases lying between them. In DNA, the CDR3 is TGTGCCAGCAGTATCTCGGACAGTTGGACTTCACCCCTCCACTTT. Protein: CASSISDSWTSPLHF.

V is TRBV6-1 and J is TRBJ1-2; TRBD1 is a possible D gene (6 bases). This CDR3 contains 12 residues. The germline V gene has CDR1 MNHNS and CDR2 SASEGT. Trimming shortened V by 4 bases and J by 8 bases, and 11 bases separated the two germline ends. The CDR3 loop reads CASSAVQGGYTF. In DNA form, the CDR3 reads TGTGCCAGCAGTGCCGTCCAGGGGGGCTACACCTTC.

This clonotype has at least ten counts. The V call is TRBV13, the J call TRBJ2-7; tentative D call: TRBD1 (6 bases). Trimming took 0 bases from V and 1 from J, leaving 13 bases between them. This CDR3 is 16 amino acids long. CDR1 is PRHDT, CDR2 FYEKMQ, per germline (reference sequence). The DNA of the CDR3 is TGTGCCAGCAGCTTAGGTACAGGGAACAAATCCTACGAGCAGTACTTC. Amino acid sequence: CASSLGTGNKSYEQYF.

This clonotype was counted a few times. This chain connects TRBV9 to TRBJ1-1; possibly TRBD1 for D (5 bases). The CDR3 covers 14 residues. In germline, CDR1 is SGDLS, CDR2 YYNGEE. V dropped 3 bases and J dropped 3 bases, with 12 bases sitting between them. Written as DNA, the CDR3 is TGTGCCAGCAGCGCCATCTCAGGGTACACTGAAGCTTTCTTT. Protein: CASSAISGYTEAFF.

This clonotype was seen a few times. The rearrangement uses TRBV19 and TRBJ2-1, with TRBD2 matching 9 bases. Germline CDR1 and CDR2: LNHDA and SQIVND (reference sequence). After removal of 5 bases from V and 6 bases from J, the junction contained 14 bases not matched to a gene. The CDR3 is 17 residues long. The CDR3 reads CASSLPQGTSSGNEQFF. The CDR3 coding sequence is TGTGCCAGTAGTCTCCCACAGGGGACTAGCTCGGGCAATGAGCAGTTCTTC.

In its sample, this clonotype was seen many times. The chain employs TRBV9 and TRBJ1-1; D unclear. Looked up from germline, CDR1 is SGDLS and CDR2 is YYNGEE. This CDR3 comprises 14 residues. V lost 0 bases and J 1 base, leaving 7 bases between the germline ends. The DNA for the CDR3 is TGTGCCAGCAGCGTAGTGACGGAGAACACTGAAGCTTTCTTT. Protein sequence: CASSVVTENTEAFF.

In its sample, this clonotype was seen a few times. The V and J genes are TRBV12-3 or TRBV12-4 and TRBJ1-2, with 11 bases lining up with TRBD1. The ends lost 5 bases at V and 6 bases at J; junction bases unmatched: 5. CDR3 length equals 14 residues. The CDR3 is CASSTGTGGNGYTF. In nucleotides, the CDR3 is TGTGCCAGCAGTACCGGGACAGGGGGGAATGGCTACACCTTC.

The rearrangement uses TRBV2 and TRBJ1-5; D remains ambiguous. The germline gives CDR1 SNHLY, CDR2 FYNNEI. The germline V and J ends were trimmed by 4 bases and 3 bases, with 13 bases remaining between them. The CDR3 consists of 15 residues. CDR3 loop: CASSGVLRDNQPQHF. The CDR3 region has the DNA TGTGCCAGCAGTGGGGTTTTAAGGGACAATCAGCCCCAGCATTTT.

This clonotype was detected many times. The rearrangement joins TRBV10-3 to TRBJ1-2; D unclear. The V gene lost 0 bases and the J gene lost 4 bases, with 15 bases spanning the gap. The CDR3 length is 16 residues. CDR1 and CDR2 (germline): ENHRY, SYGVKD. CDR3: CAISESEGPSGYGYTF. In DNA, the CDR3 is TGTGCCATCAGTGAGTCGGAAGGCCCAAGCGGCTATGGCTACACCTTC.

The rearrangement joins TRBV4-1 to TRBJ2-3; 7 bases match TRBD2. The junction had 6 bases not matched to a gene; V was cut back by 0 bases and J by 0 bases. The germline gives CDR1 MGHRA, CDR2 YSYEKL. This CDR3 has 17 amino acids. The CDR3 spells CASSQDRKGGSTDTQYF. The CDR3 DNA is TGCGCCAGCAGCCAAGATCGAAAGGGAGGGAGCACAGATACGCAGTATTTT.

This clonotype was detected ten times or more. The V call is TRBV12-5, the J call TRBJ1-1; D remains unclear. The CDR3 runs to 14 residues. CDR1 is LGHNT and CDR2 is FRNRAP in the germline V gene. Deletions cut 7 bases from V and 0 bases from J, with 12 bases between. CDR3 in DNA: TGTGCTAGTGCTGCTGGACGGTTGAACACTGAAGCTTTCTTT. Protein product: CASAAGRLNTEAFF.

This clonotype was seen at least ten times. V and J are TRBV28 and TRBJ1-2; weak D call: TRBD1 (6 bases). In germline, CDR1 is MDHEN, CDR2 SYDVKM. Trimming cost V 6 bases and J 2 bases, with 10 bases left between them. This CDR3 has 13 amino acids. CDR3 DNA: TGTGCCAGCAGCCGCGGACAGAACTATGGCTACACCTTC. It encodes CASSRGQNYGYTF.

This clonotype was observed many times. The V call is TRBV18, the J call TRBJ2-5; unclear D gene. The CDR3 length is 13 residues. The germline V gene encodes CDR1 KGHSH and CDR2 LQKENI. V lost 2 bases to trimming and J lost 2 bases, with 6 bases between them. For the CDR3, the DNA is TGTGCCAGCTCACCAACCTCTCAAGAGACCCAGTACTTC. Translated, it gives CASSPTSQETQYF.

The sample holds many counts of this clonotype. This chain uses TRBV2 with TRBJ2-7; 7 bases line up with TRBD1. J lost 3 bases, V lost 8 bases, and 10 bases had no gene match. The CDR3 is made up of 14 amino acids. Germline CDR1 is SNHLY and CDR2 is FYNNEI. DNA for the CDR3: TGTGCCAGCGGGGACAGCCCAAGTAACTACGAGCAGTACTTC. Encoded protein: CASGDSPSNYEQYF.

In this sample, this clonotype turned up a few times. Since a much larger clone is just one base distant, this may be a read error. The rearrangement links TRBV7-9 to TRBJ2-1; 13 bases agree with TRBD2. Germline CDR1 SEHNR, CDR2 FQNEAQ (reference sequence). The junction had 3 bases not matched to a gene; V was cut back by 2 bases and J by 5 bases. The CDR3 is 16 residues long. CDR3 sequence reads: CASSLFGLAGDNEQFF. Here the CDR3 DNA reads TGTGCCAGCAGCTTATTTGGACTAGCGGGAGACAATGAGCAGTTCTTC.

This clonotype was found many times. This chain joins TRBV28 and TRBJ2-3; TRBD2 aligns across 10 bases. CDR3 length: 15 residues. V shed 3 bases, J shed 4 bases, and the junction held 4 bases outside the gene matches. Germline CDR1 MDHEN, CDR2 SYDVKM. The CDR3 loop reads CASSFEREGADTQYF. The CDR3, as DNA: TGTGCCAGCAGTTTTGAGCGGGAGGGAGCAGATACGCAGTATTTT.

The sample holds many counts of this clonotype. This chain links TRBV6-1 with TRBJ1-1; D call uncertain. Trimming left V 1 base short and J 1 base short, with 7 bases between. The CDR3 contains 14 residues. From germline, CDR1 is MNHNS and CDR2 SASEGT. This CDR3 reads CASSEDHTNTEAFF. The CDR3 coding sequence is TGTGCCAGCAGTGAAGATCACACGAACACTGAAGCTTTCTTT.

The rearrangement uses TRBV6-1 and TRBJ2-1; D gene unclear. The CDR3 length is 14 residues. CDR1 is MNHNS, CDR2 SASEGT, per germline. V was cut by 11 bases and J by 1 base, with 15 bases left in between. The CDR3 loop is CAGNNFPSYNEQFF. CDR3 DNA sequence: TGTGCCGGCAATAACTTCCCATCCTACAATGAGCAGTTCTTC.

In its sample, this clonotype was seen many times. The chain is built from TRBV6-6 and TRBJ1-1; D remains unclear. Germline V lookup: CDR1 MNHNY, CDR2 SVGAGI (reference sequence). The CDR3 is 14 residues long. Deletions cut 0 bases from V and 5 bases from J, with 10 bases between. The CDR3 bases are TGTGCCAGCAGTTACTCTCCGAGCGGGACTGAAGCTTTCTTT. This gives the protein CASSYSPSGTEAFF.

Only a few counts were recorded for this clonotype. The chain combines TRBV25-1 with TRBJ2-5; D perhaps matches TRBD2 (5 bases). In germline, CDR1 is MGHDK, CDR2 SYGVNS. The CDR3 totals 17 residues. The V end was cut by 5 bases, the J end by 3 bases, with 22 bases between. The CDR3 nucleotides are TGTGCCAGCAGTACGTTGGAGGTGACACCTTTTAAAGAGACCCAGTACTTC. Its translation: CASSTLEVTPFKETQYF.

This clonotype was seen more than once but under ten times. This sequence joins TRBV18 and TRBJ2-2; possible D gene TRBD2, 6 bases. The germline CDR1 and CDR2 sequences are KGHSH and LQKENI. The CDR3 consists of 16 residues. V gave up 0 bases and J gave up 2 bases, with 10 bases separating them. CDR3 protein: CASSPPMGGNTGELFF. Here the CDR3 DNA reads TGTGCCAGCTCACCACCGATGGGAGGAAACACCGGGGAGCTGTTTTTT.

The J gene is TRBJ1-6, the V gene TRBV6-5, with TRBD1 matching 9 bases. The V segment lost 3 bases and the J segment 7 bases; nucleotides outside the gene matches: 13. The germline V gene has CDR1 MNHEY and CDR2 SVGAGI. The CDR3 is 18 residues long. The CDR3 is CASSYTTSGQGSNSPLHF. The DNA for the CDR3 is TGTGCCAGCAGTTATACTACATCGGGACAGGGATCGAATTCACCCCTCCACTTT.